This TCR beta chain emerged from a study of blood T cell repertoires in COVID-19 (dated by TCRdb to 2018 to 2021). As for the study more broadly: The collaborator samples originated in the United States, Italy and Spain and spanned the acute and convalescent phases of COVID-19. The samples were drawn from the first 160 participants of the ongoing ImmuneRACE study and from 1,254 subjects provided by 6 global collaborators. Deeply sampled blood TCRbeta repertoires from subjects exposed to, actively infected with, or recovered from COVID-19 were included in the dataset. A freely available public database, intended as a resource for researchers studying the immune response to SARS-CoV-2, is where the repertoires were released. Where HLA class I and class II types were available, the types were taken from metadata supplied by the sample provider, not from assay-based typing. The sample metadata nearly always contained a de-identified subject ID, COVID-19 status, age in years and sex. The prospective study material was composed of cDNA or gDNA derived from T cells, B-cell-depleted T cells, or PBMCs. What the work shows at the level of the full study, not this receptor alone: How much clinical and demographic metadata was included differed by source and by participant, and the metadata was provided uncurated.

The immunoSEQ Assay, a bias-controlled multiplex PCR, was used to amplify TCRbeta CDR3 regions from genomic DNA. Turning to the authors' computational methods: The number of nucleated cells in each sample was estimated from the amplification of reference gene primers within the assay. To quantify the absolute abundance of each unique TCRbeta CDR3 rearrangement, sequence reads were collapsed and filtered. For each sample, productive Simpson clonality was calculated as the square root of Simpson's diversity index over productive rearrangements. TCRdb's version of the immuneACCESS table is confined to in-frame rearrangements and falls short of the full clone set. An unresolved V gene accounts for under half of the shortfall where checked; the remainder is of unknown origin. V, J and clone size were drawn from that table, and D and trimming were deduced from the DNA. In this sample the table shows some 130,000 clones, 80% to 90% of which occur a single time. The ten largest clones capture around 19% of the sample.

About this clone: Its antigen remains unidentified. No much larger clonotype is one base removed from it; base qualities were not supplied.

The CDR3 starts with the cysteine, ends with the phenylalanine, and has 11 residues. CDR3 DNA only is kept here, 33 bases in frame from base 1. V loses 4 bases, J loses 5 bases, and the germline ends lie 4 bases apart. Reading the germline V gene gives CDR1 ENHRY and CDR2 SYGVKD. Each collaborating institution followed its own protocols to collect whole blood in K2EDTA tubes. For TCRbeta analysis, collaborator samples were shipped as frozen whole blood, as isolated PBMCs, or as DNA extracted from either sample type. This receptor was taken from a man between 45 and 60 years old with active or convalescent COVID-19. Recombination linked TRBV10-3 to TRBJ2-3, with the D gene call left open. Material: peripheral blood. The base sequence is TGTGCCATCAGTGCGGGAGATACGCAGTATTTT. Its translation reads: CAISAGDTQYF.